Presented here are 19 T cell receptor beta chains from one specimen sequenced in a study of T cell responses to AZD1222 COVID-19 vaccine. Clones were read by immunoSEQ multiplex PCR, and TCRdb kept only the in-frame ones, dropping some. The data show about 53,000 clones, 70% to 85% seen once. The specimen was peripheral blood, collected on day 0 of AZD1222 vaccination. The receptors derive from an adult in good health.

The J gene is TRBJ2-7, the V gene TRBV28; no reliable D call. V lost 2 bases to trimming and J lost 2 bases, with 4 bases between them. The CDR3 totals 12 residues. The V gene's germline CDR1 is MDHEN and CDR2 SYDVKM. This chain's CDR3 is CASSLPTYEQYF. Written as DNA, the CDR3 is TGTGCCAGCAGTTTACCTACCTACGAGCAGTACTTC.

The chain combines TRBV28 with TRBJ1-2, with 7 bases that match TRBD1. The trim removed 2 bases at V and 3 bases at J, leaving 3 bases unmatched. The germline gives CDR1 MDHEN, CDR2 SYDVKM. The CDR3 sequence is 14 residues long. CDR3: CASSLHGTDYGYTF. CDR3 coding DNA: TGTGCCAGCAGTTTACACGGGACAGACTATGGCTACACCTTC.

The genes are TRBV9 and TRBJ1-4; 8 bases are shared with TRBD1. Germline CDR1 and CDR2: SGDLS and YYNGEE. This CDR3 contains 14 residues. The J segment lost 4 bases and the V segment lost 3 bases, leaving 2 bases of the junction unmatched. The CDR3 nucleotides read TGTGCCAGCAGCGCAGGGGGCCATAATGAAAAACTGTTTTTT. Its protein product is CASSAGGHNEKLFF.

The genes are TRBV13 and TRBJ1-4, with 7 bases aligning to TRBD1. The CDR3 runs to 14 residues. V lost 5 bases, J lost 8 bases, and 8 bases stayed unmatched. CDR1 and CDR2 (germline): PRHDT, FYEKMQ (reference sequence). This CDR3 is CASSGRQGREKLFF. CDR3 nucleotide sequence: TGTGCCAGCAGCGGTCGACAGGGACGGGAAAAACTGTTTTTT. Full variable domain (rest looked up from reference TRBV13 and TRBJ1-4): AAGVIQSPRHLIKEKRETATLKCYPIPRHDTVYWYQQGPGQDPQFLISFYEKMQSDKGSIPDRFSAQQFSDYHSELNMSSLELGDSALYFCASSGRQGREKLFFGSGTQLSVL.

The chain is built from TRBV21-1 and TRBJ2-2. TRBV21-1 represents a pseudogene. The CDR3 length is 14 residues. DNA of the CDR3: TGTGCCAGCAGCACAGTGGAGAACACCGGGGAGCTGTTTTTT. Its translation: CASSTVENTGELFF.

This clone was recorded only once. The chain couples TRBV12-5 to TRBJ2-2, with D perhaps being TRBD1 or TRBD2 (5 bases each). V lost 5 bases and J 4 bases, leaving 14 bases between the germline ends. Germline V lookup: CDR1 LGHNT, CDR2 FRNRAP. The CDR3 has 15 residues. CDR3 DNA: TGTGCTAGTGGTCCCTCGAGGGACGGCACCGGGGAGCTGTTTTTT. Its protein is CASGPSRDGTGELFF.

The V gene is TRBV6-5, the J gene TRBJ1-2, with 7 bases that match TRBD1. V gave up 6 bases and J gave up 8 bases; unmatched junction bases: 12. The CDR3 is made up of 14 amino acids. From germline, CDR1 is MNHEY and CDR2 SVGAGI. DNA of the CDR3: TGTGCCAGCAGCCGCCTGAACAGGGGACGCGGCTACACCTTC. It is translated as CASSRLNRGRGYTF.

This clone has a single count. The chain recombines TRBV11-3 with TRBJ2-5, with TRBD2 matching over 12 bases. The junction had 2 bases not matched to a gene; V was cut back by 4 bases and J by 5 bases. This CDR3 comprises 14 residues. From germline, CDR1 is SGHNT and CDR2 YENEEA. As DNA, the CDR3 is TGTGCCAGCAGCTCGACTAGCGGGAGTGAGACCCAGTACTTC. Amino acids: CASSSTSGSETQYF.

In its sample, this clone was seen a few times. This rearrangement joins TRBV2 to TRBJ1-5, with D perhaps matching TRBD1 (5 bases). Germline V gives CDR1 SNHLY, CDR2 FYNNEI. The length of the CDR3 is 15 residues. V shed 4 bases and J shed 6 bases, with 16 bases lying between them. CDR3 loop: CASSVRQGGRQPQHF. DNA for the CDR3: TGTGCCAGCAGTGTACGGCAGGGAGGACGTCAGCCCCAGCATTTT.

V usage is TRBV9 and J usage is TRBJ1-1; tentative D call: TRBD1 (5 bases). CDR1 is SGDLS and CDR2 is YYNGEE in the germline V gene. The CDR3 is 15 residues long. Trimming pared 0 bases from V and 0 bases from J, leaving 9 bases between. The CDR3 sequence: CASSVDMGVNTEAFF. The CDR3, as DNA: TGTGCCAGCAGCGTAGATATGGGGGTGAACACTGAAGCTTTCTTT.

The chain links TRBV7-2 to TRBJ1-1; a possible D gene is TRBD1 (5 bases). V lost 4 bases and J lost 1, with 16 bases in between. This CDR3 has 16 amino acids. The germline gives CDR1 SGHTA, CDR2 FQGNSA. This CDR3 is CASSSAGFLRNTEAFF. For the CDR3, the DNA is TGTGCCAGCAGCTCCGCAGGGTTCCTGAGGAACACTGAAGCTTTCTTT.

This clone came up once. At one of its ends the junction is not consistent with the germline gene, which may arise from a read error. The chain employs TRBV30 and TRBJ1-4; D unclear. This CDR3 has 16 amino acids. CDR1 and CDR2 (germline): GTSNPN, SVGIG (reference sequence). The CDR3 reads CAGRVVDFATNEKLFF. For the CDR3, the DNA is TGTGCCGGGAGGGTCGTGGATTTTGCAACTAATGAAAAACTGTTTTTT.

The rearrangement joins TRBV30 to TRBJ2-2; D not resolved. CDR1 is GTSNPN and CDR2 is SVGIG in the germline V gene (reference sequence). This CDR3 is built from 14 residues. Trimming pared 0 bases from V and 4 bases from J, leaving 9 bases between. CDR3 protein: CAWSVLWGTGELFF. The CDR3 DNA follows: TGTGCCTGGAGTGTATTATGGGGCACCGGGGAGCTGTTTTTT.

The V call is TRBV9, the J call TRBJ2-3; no definite D call. V lost 3 bases, J lost 6 bases, and 11 bases lay in between. Germline CDR1 reads SGDLS; CDR2 reads YYNGEE. The CDR3 length is 13 residues. The CDR3: CASSASLMDTQYF. CDR3 coding DNA: TGTGCCAGCAGCGCCTCTCTGATGGATACGCAGTATTTT.

This rearrangement joins TRBV3-1 (or the pseudogene TRBV3-2) to TRBJ1-1, with D unresolved. CDR3 length: 13 residues. Germline V lookup: CDR1 LGHDT, CDR2 YNNKEL (reference sequence). V shed 0 bases and J shed 3 bases, with 5 bases lying between them. The CDR3, as DNA: TGTGCCAGCAGCCAAGACCCGGACACTGAAGCTTTCTTT. Protein sequence: CASSQDPDTEAFF.

A few counts support this clone. The chain has TRBV11-2 and TRBJ2-7; TRBD2 aligns across 13 bases. CDR1 and CDR2 from the germline V gene are SGHAT and FQNNGV. With 1 base clipped from V and 3 bases from J, the junction kept 9 bases outside the gene matches. This CDR3 has 18 amino acids. CDR3 residues: CASSLGKPGLAGFYEQYF. The CDR3 bases are TGTGCCAGCAGCTTAGGGAAACCGGGACTAGCGGGATTCTACGAGCAGTACTTC. Combining the CDR3 with reference TRBV11-2 and TRBJ2-7 gives the whole variable domain EAGVAQSPRYKIIEKRQSVAFWCNPISGHATLYWYQQILGQGPKLLIQFQNNGVVDDSQLPKDRFSAERLKGVDSTLKIQPAKLEDSAVYLCASSLGKPGLAGFYEQYFGPGTRLTVT.

This clone was detected many times. The J gene is TRBJ2-1, the V gene TRBV14; 8 bases are shared with TRBD2. This CDR3 is 15 amino acids long. From germline, CDR1 is SGHDN and CDR2 FVKESK. The ends lost 6 bases at V and 6 bases at J; junction bases unmatched: 10. CDR3 residues: CASRPAGVLINEQFF. The DNA for the CDR3 is TGTGCCAGCAGGCCAGCGGGAGTGCTCATCAATGAGCAGTTCTTC.

The genes are TRBV6-5 and TRBJ1-1; 7 bases are a match to TRBD1. The V segment lost 5 bases and the J segment 4 bases; nucleotides outside the gene matches: 10. The CDR3 runs to 15 residues. Per germline, CDR1 MNHEY and CDR2 SVGAGI. In DNA, the CDR3 is TGTGCCAGCAGTCGACAGGGTTCAGGGGGCACTGAAGCTTTCTTT. Amino acid sequence: CASSRQGSGGTEAFF.

This chain links TRBV27 with TRBJ2-1; 12 nucleotides agree with TRBD2. CDR3 length equals 16 residues. Germline CDR1 MNHEY, CDR2 SMNVEV (reference sequence). Trimming at V came to 6 bases and at J to 5 bases, leaving 8 bases not matched to a gene. Written as DNA, the CDR3 is TGTGCCAGCAGCCCCCTAGCGGGAGGGCCAGACAATGAGCAGTTCTTC. Amino acids: CASSPLAGGPDNEQFF.